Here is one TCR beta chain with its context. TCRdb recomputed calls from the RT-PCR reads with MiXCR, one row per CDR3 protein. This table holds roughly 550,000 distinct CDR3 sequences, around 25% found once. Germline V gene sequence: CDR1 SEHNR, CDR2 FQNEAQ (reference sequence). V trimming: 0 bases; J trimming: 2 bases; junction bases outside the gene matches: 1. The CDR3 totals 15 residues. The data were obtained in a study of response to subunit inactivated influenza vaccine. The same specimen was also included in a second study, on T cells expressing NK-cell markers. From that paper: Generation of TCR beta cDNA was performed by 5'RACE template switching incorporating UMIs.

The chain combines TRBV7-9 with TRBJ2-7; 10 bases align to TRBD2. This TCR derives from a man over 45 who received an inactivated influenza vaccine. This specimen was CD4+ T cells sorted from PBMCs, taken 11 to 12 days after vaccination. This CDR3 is CASSLALAGPYEQYF. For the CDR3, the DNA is TGTGCCAGCAGCTTAGCACTAGCGGGGCCCTACGAGCAGTACTTC.